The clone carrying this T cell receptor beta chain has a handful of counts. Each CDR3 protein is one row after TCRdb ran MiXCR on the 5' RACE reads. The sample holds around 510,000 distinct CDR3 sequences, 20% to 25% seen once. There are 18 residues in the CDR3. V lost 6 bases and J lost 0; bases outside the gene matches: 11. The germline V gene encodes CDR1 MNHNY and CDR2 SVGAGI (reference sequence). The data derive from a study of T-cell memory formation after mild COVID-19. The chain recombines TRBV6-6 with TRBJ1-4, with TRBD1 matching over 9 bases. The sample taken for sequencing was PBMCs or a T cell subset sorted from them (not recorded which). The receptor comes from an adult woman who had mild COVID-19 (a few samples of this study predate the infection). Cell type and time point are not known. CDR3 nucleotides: TGTGCCAGCAGATCCCACAGGGGGCCGCCTGCAACTAATGAAAAACTGTTTTTT. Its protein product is CASRSHRGPPATNEKLFF.